This TCR beta chain stems from a study of blood T cell repertoires in COVID-19. Study as a whole: T cells, B-cell-depleted T cells, or PBMCs provided the cDNA or gDNA that served as material.

The CDR3 covers 13 residues. The ends were cut back, 6 bases at V and 2 bases at J, with 10 bases in the middle. Germline V gives CDR1 MNHNS, CDR2 SASEGT. In the original analysis: Reference gene primer amplification gave estimated nucleated cell counts. TCRdb's copy holds only in-frame clones and misses some; the assay was immunoSEQ multiplex PCR. V and J calls plus clone size are reproduced from that table; the DNA served to infer D and trimming. Of roughly 290,000 clones detected, roughly 86% appear once; the ten largest clones hold less than 9.5%. The receptor comes from a woman between 45 and 60 years old who had recovered from COVID-19. The J gene is TRBJ1-2, the V gene TRBV6-1; TRBD1 might be the D (5 bases). Sequenced material: peripheral blood. In nucleotides, the CDR3 is TGTGCCAGCAGCTTCAGGGTCAACTATGGCTACACCTTC. It translates to CASSFRVNYGYTF.